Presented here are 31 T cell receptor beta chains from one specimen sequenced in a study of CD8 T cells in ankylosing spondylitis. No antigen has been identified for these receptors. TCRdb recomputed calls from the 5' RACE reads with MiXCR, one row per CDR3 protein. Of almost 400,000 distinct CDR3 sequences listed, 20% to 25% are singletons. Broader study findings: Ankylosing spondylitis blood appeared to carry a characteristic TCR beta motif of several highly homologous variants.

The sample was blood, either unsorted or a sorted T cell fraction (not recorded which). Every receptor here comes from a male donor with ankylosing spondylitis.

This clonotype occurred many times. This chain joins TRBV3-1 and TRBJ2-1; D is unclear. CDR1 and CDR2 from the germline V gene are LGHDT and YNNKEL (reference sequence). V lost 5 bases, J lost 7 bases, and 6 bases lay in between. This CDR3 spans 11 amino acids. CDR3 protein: CASSYLNEQFF. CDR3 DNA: TGTGCCAGCAGCTATCTAAATGAGCAGTTCTTC.

CDR3 bases: TGCGCCAGCAGCGAAAACAGGGGGTCTGATGGCTACACCTTC. As protein: CASSENRGSDGYTF. The rearrangement joins TRBV5-1 to TRBJ1-2, with 8 nucleotides matching TRBD1. Germline V gene sequence: CDR1 SGHRS, CDR2 YFSETQ. The CDR3 is made up of 14 amino acids. Germline trimming cut 4 bases from V and 6 bases from J; bases unmatched to any gene: 8.

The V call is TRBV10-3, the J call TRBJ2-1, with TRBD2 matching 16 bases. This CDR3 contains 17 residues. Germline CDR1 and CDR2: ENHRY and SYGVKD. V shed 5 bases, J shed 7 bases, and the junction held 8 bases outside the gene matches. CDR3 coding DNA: TGTGCCATCAGTCCCGGGACTAGCGGGAGGGCCCAAAATGAGCAGTTCTTC. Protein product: CAISPGTSGRAQNEQFF.

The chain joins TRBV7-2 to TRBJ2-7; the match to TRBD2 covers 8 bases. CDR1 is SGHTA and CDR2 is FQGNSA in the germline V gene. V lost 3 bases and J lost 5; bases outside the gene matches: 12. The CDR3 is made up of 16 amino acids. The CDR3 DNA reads TGTGCCAGCAGCTTTCTAGCGGGTGGGGGACTCAACGAGCAGTACTTC. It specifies CASSFLAGGGLNEQYF.

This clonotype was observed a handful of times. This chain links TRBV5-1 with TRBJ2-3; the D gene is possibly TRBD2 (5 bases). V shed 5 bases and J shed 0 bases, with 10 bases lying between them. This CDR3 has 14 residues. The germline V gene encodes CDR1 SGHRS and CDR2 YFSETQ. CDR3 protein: CASRSGPSTDTQYF. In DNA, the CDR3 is TGCGCCAGCAGGAGCGGTCCTAGCACAGATACGCAGTATTTT. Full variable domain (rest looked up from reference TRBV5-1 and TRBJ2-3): KAGVTQTPRYLIKTRGQQVTLSCSPISGHRSVSWYQQTPGQGLQFLFEYFSETQRNKGNFPGRFSGRQFSNSRSEMNVSTLELGDSALYLCASRSGPSTDTQYFGPGTRLTVL.

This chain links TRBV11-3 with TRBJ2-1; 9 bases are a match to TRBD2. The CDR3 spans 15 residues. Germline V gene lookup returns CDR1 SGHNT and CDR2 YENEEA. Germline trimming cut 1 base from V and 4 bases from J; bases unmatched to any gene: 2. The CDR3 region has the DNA TGTGCCAGCAGCTTAGGGCGGGAGGGGTACAATGAGCAGTTCTTC. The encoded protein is CASSLGREGYNEQFF.

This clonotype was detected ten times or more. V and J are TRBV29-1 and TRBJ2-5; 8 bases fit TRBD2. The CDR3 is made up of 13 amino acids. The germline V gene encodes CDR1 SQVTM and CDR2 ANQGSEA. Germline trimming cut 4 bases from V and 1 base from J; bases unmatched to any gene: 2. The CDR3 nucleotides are TGCAGCGTTGGGACTAGCTTCCAAGAGACCCAGTACTTC. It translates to CSVGTSFQETQYF.

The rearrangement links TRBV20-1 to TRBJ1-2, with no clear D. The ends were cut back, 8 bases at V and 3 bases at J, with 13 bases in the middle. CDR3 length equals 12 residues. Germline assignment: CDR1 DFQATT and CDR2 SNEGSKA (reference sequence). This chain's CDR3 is CSKRRSDYGYTF. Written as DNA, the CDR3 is TGCAGTAAAAGACGGTCGGACTATGGCTACACCTTC.

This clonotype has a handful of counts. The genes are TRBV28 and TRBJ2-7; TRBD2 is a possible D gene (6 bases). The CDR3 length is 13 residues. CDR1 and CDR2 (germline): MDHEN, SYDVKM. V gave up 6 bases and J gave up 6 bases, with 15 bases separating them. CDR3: CASRAAAGLEQYF. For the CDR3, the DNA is TGTGCCAGCAGGGCCGCGGCGGGGCTCGAGCAGTACTTC.

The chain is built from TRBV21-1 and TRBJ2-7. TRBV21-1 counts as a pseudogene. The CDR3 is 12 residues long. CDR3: CASSKVEYEQYF. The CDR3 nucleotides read TGTGCCAGCAGCAAAGTTGAATACGAGCAGTACTTC.

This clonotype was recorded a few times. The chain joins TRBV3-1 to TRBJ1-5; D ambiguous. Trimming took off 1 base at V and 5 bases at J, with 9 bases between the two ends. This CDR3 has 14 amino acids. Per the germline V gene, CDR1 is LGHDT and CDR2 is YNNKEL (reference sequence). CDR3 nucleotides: TGTGCCAGCAGCCAAGCGGCCCGCGATCAGCCCCAGCATTTT. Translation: CASSQAARDQPQHF.

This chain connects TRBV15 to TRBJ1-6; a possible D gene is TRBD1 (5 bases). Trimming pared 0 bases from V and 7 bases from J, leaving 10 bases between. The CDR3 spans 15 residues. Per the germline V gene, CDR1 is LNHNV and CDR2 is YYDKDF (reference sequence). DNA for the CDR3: TGTGCCACCAGCAGAGATCAGGGAGGGAATTCACCCCTCCACTTT. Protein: CATSRDQGGNSPLHF.

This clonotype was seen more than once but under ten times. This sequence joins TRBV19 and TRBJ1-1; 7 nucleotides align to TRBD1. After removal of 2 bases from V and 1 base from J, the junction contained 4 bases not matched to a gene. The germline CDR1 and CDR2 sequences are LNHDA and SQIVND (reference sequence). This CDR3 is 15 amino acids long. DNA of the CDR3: TGTGCCAGTAGTATAAGGGGGCAGACGAACACTGAAGCTTTCTTT. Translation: CASSIRGQTNTEAFF.

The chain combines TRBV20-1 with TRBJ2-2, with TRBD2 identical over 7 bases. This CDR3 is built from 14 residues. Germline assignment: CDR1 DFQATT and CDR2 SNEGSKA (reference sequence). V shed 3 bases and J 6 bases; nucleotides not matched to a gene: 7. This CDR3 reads CSASQAAGAGELFF. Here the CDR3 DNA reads TGCAGTGCTAGTCAAGCGGCGGGAGCCGGGGAGCTGTTTTTT.

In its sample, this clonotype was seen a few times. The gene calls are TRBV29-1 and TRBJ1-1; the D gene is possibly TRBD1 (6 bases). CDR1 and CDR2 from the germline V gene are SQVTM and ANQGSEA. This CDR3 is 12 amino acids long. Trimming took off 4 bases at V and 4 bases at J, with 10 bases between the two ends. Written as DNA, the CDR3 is TGCAGCGTTGGACAGGTCAGCACTGAAGCTTTCTTT. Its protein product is CSVGQVSTEAFF.

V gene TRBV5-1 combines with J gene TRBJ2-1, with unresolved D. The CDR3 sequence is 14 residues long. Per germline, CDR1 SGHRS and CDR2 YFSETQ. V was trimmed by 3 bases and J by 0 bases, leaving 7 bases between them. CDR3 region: CASSSSSSYNEQFF. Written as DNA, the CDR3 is TGCGCCAGCAGCTCGTCCAGCTCCTACAATGAGCAGTTCTTC.

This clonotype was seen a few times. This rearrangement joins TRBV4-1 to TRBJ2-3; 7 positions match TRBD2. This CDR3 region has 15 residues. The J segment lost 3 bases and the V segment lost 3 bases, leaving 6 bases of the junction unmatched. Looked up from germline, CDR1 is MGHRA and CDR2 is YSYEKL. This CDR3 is CASSQEAGITDTQYF. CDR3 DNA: TGCGCCAGCAGCCAGGAAGCGGGAATAACAGATACGCAGTATTTT.

The CDR3 protein is CASTSPGQGGNEQFF. CDR3 in DNA: TGTGCCAGCACCTCCCCGGGACAGGGGGGCAATGAGCAGTTCTTC. The V call is TRBV28, the J call TRBJ2-1; 11 bases are shared with TRBD1. Looked up from germline, CDR1 is MDHEN and CDR2 is SYDVKM. V was clipped by 7 bases and J by 6 bases; unmatched bases: 8. The CDR3 consists of 15 residues.

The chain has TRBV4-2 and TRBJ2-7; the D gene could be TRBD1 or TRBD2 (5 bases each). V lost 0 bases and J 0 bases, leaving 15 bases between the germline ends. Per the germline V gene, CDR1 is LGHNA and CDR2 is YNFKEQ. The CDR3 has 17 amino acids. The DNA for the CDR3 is TGTGCCAGCAGCCAAGAAGCCGGGGCAGGGAGCTCCTACGAGCAGTACTTC. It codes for CASSQEAGAGSSYEQYF.

CDR3 DNA: TGTGCCAGCAGTAACAGTGGAGCTAACTATGGCTACACCTTC. Translating gives CASSNSGANYGYTF. The chain joins TRBV12-3 or TRBV12-4 to TRBJ1-2; no clear D gene. Between the trimmed V and J ends, which lost 5 bases and 0 bases, there was a span of 10 bases. The CDR3 has 14 residues.

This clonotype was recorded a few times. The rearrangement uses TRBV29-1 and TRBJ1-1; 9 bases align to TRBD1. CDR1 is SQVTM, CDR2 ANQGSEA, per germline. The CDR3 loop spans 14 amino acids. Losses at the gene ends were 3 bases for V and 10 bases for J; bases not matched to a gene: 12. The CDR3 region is CSVESQGAKFTAFF. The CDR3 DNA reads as TGCAGCGTTGAGTCACAGGGGGCAAAATTTACAGCTTTCTTT.

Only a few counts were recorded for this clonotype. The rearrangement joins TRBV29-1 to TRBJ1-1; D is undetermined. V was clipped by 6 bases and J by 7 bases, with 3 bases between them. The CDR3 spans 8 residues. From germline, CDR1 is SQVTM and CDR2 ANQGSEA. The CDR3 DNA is TGCAGCGTAGGTGAAGCTTTCTTT. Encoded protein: CSVGEAFF.

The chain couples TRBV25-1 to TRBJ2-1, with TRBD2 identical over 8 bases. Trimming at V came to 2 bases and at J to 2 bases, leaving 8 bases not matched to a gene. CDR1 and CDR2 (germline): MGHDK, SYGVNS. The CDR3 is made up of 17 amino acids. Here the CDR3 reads CASSEPRGGAAYNEQFF. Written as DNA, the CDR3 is TGTGCCAGCAGTGAACCCCGGGGGGGAGCCGCCTACAATGAGCAGTTCTTC.

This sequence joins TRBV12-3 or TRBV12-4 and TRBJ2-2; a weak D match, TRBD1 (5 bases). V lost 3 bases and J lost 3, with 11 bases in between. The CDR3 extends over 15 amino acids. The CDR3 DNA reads TGTGCCAGCAGTTTTCAGGGAATGGACACCGGGGAGCTGTTTTTT. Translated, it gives CASSFQGMDTGELFF.

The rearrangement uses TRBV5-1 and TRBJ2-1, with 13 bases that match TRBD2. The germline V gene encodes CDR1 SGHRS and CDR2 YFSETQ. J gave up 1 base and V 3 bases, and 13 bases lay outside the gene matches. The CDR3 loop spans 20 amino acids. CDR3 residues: CASSWRPRTSGRGSYNEQFF. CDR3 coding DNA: TGCGCCAGCAGCTGGAGGCCGAGGACTAGCGGGAGAGGGTCCTACAATGAGCAGTTCTTC.

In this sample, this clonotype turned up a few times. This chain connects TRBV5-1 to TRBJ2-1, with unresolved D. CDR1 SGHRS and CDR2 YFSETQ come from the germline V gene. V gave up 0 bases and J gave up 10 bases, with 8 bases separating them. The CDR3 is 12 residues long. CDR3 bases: TGCGCCAGCAGCTTGGCCGCTGGGGAGCAGTTCTTC. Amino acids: CASSLAAGEQFF. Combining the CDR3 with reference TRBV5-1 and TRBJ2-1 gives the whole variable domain KAGVTQTPRYLIKTRGQQVTLSCSPISGHRSVSWYQQTPGQGLQFLFEYFSETQRNKGNFPGRFSGRQFSNSRSEMNVSTLELGDSALYLCASSLAAGEQFFGPGTRLTVL.

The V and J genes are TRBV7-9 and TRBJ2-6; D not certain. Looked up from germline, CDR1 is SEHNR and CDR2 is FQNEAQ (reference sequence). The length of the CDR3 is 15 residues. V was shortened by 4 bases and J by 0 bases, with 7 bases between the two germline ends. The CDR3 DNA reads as TGTGCCAGCAGCTCCGACTCCTCTGGGGCCAACGTCCTGACTTTC. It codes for CASSSDSSGANVLTF.

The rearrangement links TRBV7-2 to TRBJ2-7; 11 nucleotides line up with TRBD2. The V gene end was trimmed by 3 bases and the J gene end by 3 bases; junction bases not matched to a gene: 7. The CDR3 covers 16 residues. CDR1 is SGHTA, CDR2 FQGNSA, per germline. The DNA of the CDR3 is TGTGCCAGCAGCTTGGGGGGACTAGCGGAAGGCTACGAGCAGTACTTC. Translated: CASSLGGLAEGYEQYF.

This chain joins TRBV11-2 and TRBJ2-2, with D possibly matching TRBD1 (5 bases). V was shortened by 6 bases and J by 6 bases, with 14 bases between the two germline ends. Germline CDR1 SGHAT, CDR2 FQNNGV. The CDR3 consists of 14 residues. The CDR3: CASRPQGVAGELFF. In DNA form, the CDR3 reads TGTGCCAGCAGGCCTCAAGGGGTGGCCGGGGAGCTGTTTTTT. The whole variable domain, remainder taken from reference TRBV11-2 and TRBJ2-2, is EAGVAQSPRYKIIEKRQSVAFWCNPISGHATLYWYQQILGQGPKLLIQFQNNGVVDDSQLPKDRFSAERLKGVDSTLKIQPAKLEDSAVYLCASRPQGVAGELFFGEGSRLTVL.

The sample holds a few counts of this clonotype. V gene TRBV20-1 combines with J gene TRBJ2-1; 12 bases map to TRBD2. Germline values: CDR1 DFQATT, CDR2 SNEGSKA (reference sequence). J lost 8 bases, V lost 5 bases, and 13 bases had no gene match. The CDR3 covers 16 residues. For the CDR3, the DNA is TGCAGTGCTCCACCCATGACTAGCGGGAGACCCGATGAGCAGTTCTTC. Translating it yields CSAPPMTSGRPDEQFF.

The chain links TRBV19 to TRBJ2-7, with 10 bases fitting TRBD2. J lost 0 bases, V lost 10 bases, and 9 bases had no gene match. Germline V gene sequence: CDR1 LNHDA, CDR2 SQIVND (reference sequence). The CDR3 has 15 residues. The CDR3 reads CATQRLAGHSYEQYF. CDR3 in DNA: TGTGCCACGCAACGACTAGCGGGTCACTCCTACGAGCAGTACTTC.